The 14 T cell receptor beta chains presented below share a single source sample, sequenced in a study of shared clonotypes between healthy human individuals (dated by TCRdb to between 2020 and 2021). The method behind the library was the immunoSEQ multiplex PCR assay. This is the immuneACCESS table as TCRdb keeps it, with only in-frame sequences that have V and J called. A part of the clones is gone; compared with another copy, unresolved V genes explain less than half, and the rest is unexplained. In all, the sample holds 950,000 to 1,200,000 clones, and 77% of those were seen once. 0.89% of the sample goes to the ten largest clones. Specimen: memory CD4+ T cells from PBMCs. The sample's cell subset or site label is to be understood as: CD45RA-negative fraction. These receptors were collected from a man aged 18 to 35 in good health. Some clones in this sample may be carry-over from other donors' samples.

The J gene is TRBJ2-1, the V gene TRBV9; D not certain. The V gene's germline CDR1 is SGDLS and CDR2 YYNGEE. Trimming removed 3 bases at V and 6 bases at J, with 16 bases between. CDR3 length: 15 residues. CDR3: CASSATPGPPNEQFF. CDR3 sequence (DNA): TGTGCCAGCAGCGCTACGCCGGGCCCCCCCAATGAGCAGTTCTTC.

CDR3 sequence (DNA): TGTGCCAGCAGCTTCGATGGTTTGCCTGAAGCTTTCTTT. Its protein product is CASSFDGLPEAFF. The genes are TRBV7-2 and TRBJ1-1; D is unresolved. Germline V lookup: CDR1 SGHTA, CDR2 FQGNSA. V lost 3 bases and J 6 bases, leaving 11 bases between the germline ends. The CDR3 runs to 13 residues. The full variable domain, in which reference TRBV7-2 and TRBJ1-1 provide the parts outside the CDR3, is GAGVSQSPSNKVTEKGKDVELRCDPISGHTALYWYRQSLGQGLEFLIYFQGNSAPDKSGLPSDRFSAERTGGSVSTLTIQRTQQEDSAVYLCASSFDGLPEAFFGQGTRLTVV.

In its sample, this clone was seen a few times. Additional DNA sequences in this sample encode the identical CDR3. The rearrangement joins TRBV19 to TRBJ1-2; no definite D call. The CDR3 spans 14 residues. V lost 5 bases to trimming and J lost 0 bases, with 10 bases between them. Germline CDR1 reads LNHDA; CDR2 reads SQIVND (reference sequence). The CDR3 sequence: CASSPGRTNYGYTF. For the CDR3, the DNA is TGTGCCAGTAGTCCCGGACGGACTAACTATGGCTACACCTTC.

The chain joins TRBV4-1 to TRBJ1-3, with TRBD1 as a possible D gene (5 bases). Germline CDR1 and CDR2: MGHRA and YSYEKL. This CDR3 region has 15 residues. Trimming removed 0 bases at V and 3 bases at J, with 9 bases between. The CDR3 loop reads CASSQDPGFGNTIYF. For the CDR3, the DNA is TGCGCCAGCAGCCAAGATCCAGGGTTTGGAAACACCATATATTTT.

This chain links TRBV27 with TRBJ2-1; no clear D. V shed 6 bases and J shed 4 bases, with 16 bases lying between them. CDR3 size: 15 residues. CDR1 MNHEY and CDR2 SMNVEV come from the germline V gene (reference sequence). CDR3 sequence reads: CASSHPVGNYNEQFF. In DNA, the CDR3 is TGTGCCAGCAGCCACCCCGTGGGGAATTACAATGAGCAGTTCTTC.

V is TRBV28 and J is TRBJ2-1; no definite D call. CDR3 length: 11 residues. The V and J ends lost 7 bases and 9 bases respectively, with 10 bases between them. Germline V lookup: CDR1 MDHEN, CDR2 SYDVKM. As DNA, the CDR3 is TGTGCCAGCACGACCCACGGTGAGCAGTTCTTC. It encodes CASTTHGEQFF.

The gene calls are TRBV5-4 and TRBJ2-2; TRBD2 matches 8 bases. Germline CDR1 SGHNT, CDR2 YYREEE (reference sequence). The CDR3 consists of 16 residues. V lost 4 bases to trimming and J lost 6 bases; unmatched junction nucleotides: 11. CDR3 DNA sequence: TGTGCCAGCAGCGCAAGCGGGGGTTTCGTGGCCGGGGAGCTGTTTTTT. Amino acids: CASSASGGFVAGELFF.

This clone was detected many times. The J gene is TRBJ1-2, the V gene TRBV10-3; D is uncertain. With 10 bases removed from V and 5 bases from J, the gap between germline ends came to 20 bases. Germline V gene data show CDR1 as ENHRY and CDR2 as SYGVKD. The CDR3 contains 14 residues. The chain's CDR3 is CATESPSEFYGYTF. As DNA, the CDR3 is TGTGCCACTGAGTCCCCCAGCGAGTTTTATGGCTACACCTTC.

For this clone: Other DNA variants within this sample encode the same CDR3. The gene calls are TRBV25-1 and TRBJ2-6, with D uncertain. From germline, CDR1 is MGHDK and CDR2 SYGVNS. Trimming removed 3 bases from V and 1 base from J, with 4 bases in between. The CDR3 covers 14 residues. CDR3 region: CASSDHSGANVLTF. DNA of the CDR3: TGTGCCAGCAGTGACCATTCTGGGGCCAACGTCCTGACTTTC.

The chain uses TRBV27 and TRBJ2-2; 7 nucleotides match TRBD2. J was trimmed by 0 bases and V by 3 bases; bases with no gene match: 16. The length of the CDR3 is 20 residues. Germline V CDR1 and CDR2: MNHEY, SMNVEV (reference sequence). The CDR3 DNA reads TGTGCCAGCAGTTTCGGGAGGATCCAGAGGGGATACGCGAACACCGGGGAGCTGTTTTTT. Protein sequence: CASSFGRIQRGYANTGELFF.

This chain links TRBV9 with TRBJ2-7, with 10 bases that match TRBD1. In germline, CDR1 is SGDLS, CDR2 YYNGEE. V lost 4 bases and J lost 0; bases outside the gene matches: 4. The CDR3 is made up of 15 amino acids. CDR3 region: CASSRGDRGSYEQYF. CDR3 nucleotides: TGTGCCAGCAGCCGGGGGGACAGGGGCTCCTACGAGCAGTACTTC.

This clone has only a few counts. The chain couples TRBV5-4 to TRBJ1-2; D is undetermined. This CDR3 is built from 12 residues. With 0 bases removed from V and 5 bases from J, the gap between germline ends came to 5 bases. CDR1 and CDR2 from the germline V gene are SGHNT and YYREEE (reference sequence). For the CDR3, the DNA is TGTGCCAGCAGCTTGGCGCGGTATGGCTACACCTTC. This sequence encodes CASSLARYGYTF. Full variable domain (outside the CDR3, taken from reference TRBV5-4 and TRBJ1-2): ETGVTQSPTHLIKTRGQQVTLRCSSQSGHNTVSWYQQALGQGPQFIFQYYREEENGRGNFPPRFSGLQFPNYSSELNVNALELDDSALYLCASSLARYGYTFGSGTRLTVV.

The chain links TRBV5-1 to TRBJ2-1; no clear D gene. V was shortened by 5 bases and J by 0 bases, with 15 bases between the two germline ends. This CDR3 has 16 residues. Per germline, CDR1 SGHRS and CDR2 YFSETQ. The CDR3 spells CASRVTVISSYNEQFF. In DNA, the CDR3 is TGCGCCAGCAGGGTGACGGTGATCAGCTCCTACAATGAGCAGTTCTTC.

This sequence joins TRBV6-1 and TRBJ2-1; D remains ambiguous. CDR1 is MNHNS, CDR2 SASEGT, per germline. V was clipped by 4 bases and J by 10 bases, with 8 bases between them. The CDR3 covers 11 residues. The CDR3 spells CASSVVQEQFF. In DNA, the CDR3 is TGTGCCAGCAGTGTAGTACAGGAGCAGTTCTTC.